The clone carrying this TCR beta chain was seen a few times. Its antigen is still unknown. The data derive from a study of spatial heterogeneity in lung cancer. Study-wide context: Beta-chain sequences consistently outnumbered alpha-chain sequences in detection.

Regarding time point: blood at routine non-recurrence follow-up after resection. Sequencing covered unsorted whole RNA taken from tumor, nontumor lung or frozen PBMC. Study results and caveats: There were more appearances of ubiquitous expanded tumor TCRs in blood at resection than at follow-up.

The study tagged each TCR cDNA molecule with a unique molecular identifier. Each CDR3 protein is one row after TCRdb ran MiXCR on the 5' RACE reads. The table records 40,000 or so distinct CDR3 sequences, about 10% of them present only once. The CDR3 runs 15 residues. Germline V gene sequence: CDR1 SGHRS, CDR2 YFSETQ. Trimming cost V 4 bases and J 2 bases, with 15 bases left between them. The chain links TRBV5-1 to TRBJ1-1; D unclear. The source is a female donor with early-stage non-small cell lung cancer. Sequenced material: PBMCs, taken at follow-up. The CDR3 sequence is CASSPRSPRNTEAFF. In nucleotides, the CDR3 is TGCGCCAGCAGCCCCCGAAGTCCCAGAAACACTGAAGCTTTCTTT. The full variable domain, in which reference TRBV5-1 and TRBJ1-1 provide the parts outside the CDR3, is KAGVTQTPRYLIKTRGQQVTLSCSPISGHRSVSWYQQTPGQGLQFLFEYFSETQRNKGNFPGRFSGRQFSNSRSEMNVSTLELGDSALYLCASSPRSPRNTEAFFGQGTRLTVV.